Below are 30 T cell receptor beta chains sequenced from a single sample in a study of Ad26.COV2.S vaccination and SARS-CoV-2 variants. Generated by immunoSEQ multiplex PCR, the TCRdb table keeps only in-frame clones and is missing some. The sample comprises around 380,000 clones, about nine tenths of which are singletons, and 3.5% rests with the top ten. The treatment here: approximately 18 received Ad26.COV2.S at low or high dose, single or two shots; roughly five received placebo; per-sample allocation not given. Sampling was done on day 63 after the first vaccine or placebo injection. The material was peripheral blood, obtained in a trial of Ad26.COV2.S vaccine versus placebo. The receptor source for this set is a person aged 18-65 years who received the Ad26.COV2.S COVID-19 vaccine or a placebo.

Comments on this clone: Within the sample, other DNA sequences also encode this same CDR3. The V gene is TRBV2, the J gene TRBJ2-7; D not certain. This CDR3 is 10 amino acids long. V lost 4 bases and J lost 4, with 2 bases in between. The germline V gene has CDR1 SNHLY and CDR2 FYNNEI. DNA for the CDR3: TGTGCCAGCAGTGGGTACGAGCAGTACTTC. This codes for CASSGYEQYF.

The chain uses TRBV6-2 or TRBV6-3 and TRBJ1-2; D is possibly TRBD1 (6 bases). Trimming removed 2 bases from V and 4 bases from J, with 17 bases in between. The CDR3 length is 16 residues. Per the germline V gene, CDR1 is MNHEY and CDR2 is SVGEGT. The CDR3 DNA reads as TGTGCCAGCAGTTACGCCATAGGAGACAGGATCTATGGCTACACCTTC. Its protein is CASSYAIGDRIYGYTF.

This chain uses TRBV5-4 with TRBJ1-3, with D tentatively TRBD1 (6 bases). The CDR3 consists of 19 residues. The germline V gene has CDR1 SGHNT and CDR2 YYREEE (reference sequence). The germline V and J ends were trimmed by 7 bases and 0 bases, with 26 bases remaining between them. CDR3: CASHSLRTRTDSSGNTIYF. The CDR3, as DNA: TGTGCCAGCCACAGCTTAAGGACCCGGACAGACAGCTCTGGAAACACCATATATTTT.

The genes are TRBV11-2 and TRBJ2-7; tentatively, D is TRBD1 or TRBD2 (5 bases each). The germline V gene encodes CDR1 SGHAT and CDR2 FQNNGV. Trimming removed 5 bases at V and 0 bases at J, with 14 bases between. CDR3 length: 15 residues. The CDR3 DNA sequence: TGTGCCAGCAGCAACGGGGCCAGGAGCTCCTACGAGCAGTACTTC. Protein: CASSNGARSSYEQYF.

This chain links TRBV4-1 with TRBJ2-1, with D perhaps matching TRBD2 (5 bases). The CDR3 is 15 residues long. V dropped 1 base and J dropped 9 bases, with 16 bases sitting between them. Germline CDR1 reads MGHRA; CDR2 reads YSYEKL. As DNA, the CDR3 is TGCGCCAGCAGCCAAGCCGTAACTAGAAAGAGTGAGCAGTTCTTC. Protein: CASSQAVTRKSEQFF.

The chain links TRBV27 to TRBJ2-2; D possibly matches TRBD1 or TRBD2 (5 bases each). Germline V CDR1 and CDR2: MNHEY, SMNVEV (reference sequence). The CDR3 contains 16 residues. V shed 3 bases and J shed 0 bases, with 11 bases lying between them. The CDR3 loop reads CASSFGGGANTGELFF. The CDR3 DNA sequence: TGTGCCAGCAGTTTTGGTGGGGGTGCGAACACCGGGGAGCTGTTTTTT.

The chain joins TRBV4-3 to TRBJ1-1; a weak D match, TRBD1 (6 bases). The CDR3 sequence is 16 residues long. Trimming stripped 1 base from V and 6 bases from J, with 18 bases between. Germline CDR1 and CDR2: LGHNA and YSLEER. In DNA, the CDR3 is TGCGCCAGCAGCCAAGCAAGGGGGTTTTGGGGCTCTGAAGCTTTCTTT. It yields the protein CASSQARGFWGSEAFF.

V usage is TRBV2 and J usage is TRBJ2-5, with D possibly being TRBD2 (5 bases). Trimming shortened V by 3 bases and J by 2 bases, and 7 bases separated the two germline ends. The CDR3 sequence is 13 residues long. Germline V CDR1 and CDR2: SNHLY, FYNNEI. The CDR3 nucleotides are TGTGCCAGCAGTGAGCGGACTCAAGAGACCCAGTACTTC. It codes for CASSERTQETQYF.

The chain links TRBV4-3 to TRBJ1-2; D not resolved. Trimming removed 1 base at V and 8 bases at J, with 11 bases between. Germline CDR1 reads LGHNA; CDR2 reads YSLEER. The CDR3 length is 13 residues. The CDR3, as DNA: TGCGCCAGCAGCCAAGTCGACCTTGGCGGCTACACCTTC. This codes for CASSQVDLGGYTF.

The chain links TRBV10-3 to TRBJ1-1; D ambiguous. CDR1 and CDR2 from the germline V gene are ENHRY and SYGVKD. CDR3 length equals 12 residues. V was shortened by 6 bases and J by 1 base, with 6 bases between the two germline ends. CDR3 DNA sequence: TGTGCCATCAGCACGGAGAACACTGAAGCTTTCTTT. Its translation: CAISTENTEAFF.

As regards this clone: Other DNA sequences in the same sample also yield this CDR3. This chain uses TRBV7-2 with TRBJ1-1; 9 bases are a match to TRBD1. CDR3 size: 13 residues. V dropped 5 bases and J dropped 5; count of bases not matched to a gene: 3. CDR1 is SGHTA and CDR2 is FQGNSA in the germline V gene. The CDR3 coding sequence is TGTGCCAGCAGCCTGGGACAGGGTACTGAAGCTTTCTTT. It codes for CASSLGQGTEAFF.

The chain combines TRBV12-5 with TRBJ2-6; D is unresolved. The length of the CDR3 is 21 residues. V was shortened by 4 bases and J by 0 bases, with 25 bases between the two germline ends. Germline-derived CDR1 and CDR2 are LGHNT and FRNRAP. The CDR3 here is CASGYVSNTGFIFSGANVLTF. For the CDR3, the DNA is TGTGCTAGTGGTTACGTTTCAAACACTGGGTTTATCTTCTCTGGGGCCAACGTCCTGACTTTC.

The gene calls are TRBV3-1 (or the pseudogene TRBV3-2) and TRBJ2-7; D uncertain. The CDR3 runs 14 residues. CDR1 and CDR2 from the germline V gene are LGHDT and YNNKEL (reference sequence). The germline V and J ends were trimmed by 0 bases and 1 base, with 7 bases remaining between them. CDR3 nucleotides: TGTGCCAGCAGCCAAGATCACAGTTCCTACGAGCAGTACTTC. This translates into CASSQDHSSYEQYF.

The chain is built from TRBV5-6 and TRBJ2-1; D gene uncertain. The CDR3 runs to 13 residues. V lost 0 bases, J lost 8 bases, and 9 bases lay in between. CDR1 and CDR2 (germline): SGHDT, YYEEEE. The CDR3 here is CASSLGLSDEQFF. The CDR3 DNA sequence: TGTGCCAGCAGCTTGGGTCTCAGCGATGAGCAGTTCTTC. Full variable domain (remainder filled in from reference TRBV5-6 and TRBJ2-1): DAGVTQSPTHLIKTRGQQVTLRCSPKSGHDTVSWYQQALGQGPQFIFQYYEEEERQRGNFPDRFSGHQFPNYSSELNVNALLLGDSALYLCASSLGLSDEQFFGPGTRLTVL.

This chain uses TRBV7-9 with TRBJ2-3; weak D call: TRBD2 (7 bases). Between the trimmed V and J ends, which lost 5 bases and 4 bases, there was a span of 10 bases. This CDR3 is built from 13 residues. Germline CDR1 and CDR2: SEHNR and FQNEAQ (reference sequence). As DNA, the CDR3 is TGTGCCAGCAGCCCCGGGGGGCCAGATACGCAGTATTTT. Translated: CASSPGGPDTQYF.

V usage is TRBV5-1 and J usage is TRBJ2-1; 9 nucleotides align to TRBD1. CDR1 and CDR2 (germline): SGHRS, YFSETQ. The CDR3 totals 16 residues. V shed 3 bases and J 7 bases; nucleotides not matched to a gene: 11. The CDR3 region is CASSSWYPGQGNEQFF. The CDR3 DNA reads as TGCGCCAGCAGCTCCTGGTATCCGGGACAGGGAAATGAGCAGTTCTTC.

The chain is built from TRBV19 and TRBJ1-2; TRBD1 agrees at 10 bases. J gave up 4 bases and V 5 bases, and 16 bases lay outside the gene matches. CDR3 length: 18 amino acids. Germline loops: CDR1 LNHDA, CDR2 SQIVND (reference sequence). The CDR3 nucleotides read TGTGCCAGTAGTCCCACATCGACAGGGGGCTCGGGCGGCTATGGCTACACCTTC. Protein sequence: CASSPTSTGGSGGYGYTF.

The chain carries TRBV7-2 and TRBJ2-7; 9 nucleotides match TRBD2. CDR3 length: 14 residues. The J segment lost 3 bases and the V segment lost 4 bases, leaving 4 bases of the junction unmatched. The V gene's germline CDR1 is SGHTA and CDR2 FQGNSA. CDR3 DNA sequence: TGTGCCAGCAGCTCCATAGCGGGGGACTACGAGCAGTACTTC. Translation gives CASSSIAGDYEQYF.

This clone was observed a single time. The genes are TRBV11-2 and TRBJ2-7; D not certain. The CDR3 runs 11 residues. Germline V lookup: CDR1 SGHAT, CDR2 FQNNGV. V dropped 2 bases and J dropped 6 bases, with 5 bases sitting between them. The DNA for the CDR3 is TGTGCCAGCAGCTTATTCGGCGAGCAGTACTTC. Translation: CASSLFGEQYF.

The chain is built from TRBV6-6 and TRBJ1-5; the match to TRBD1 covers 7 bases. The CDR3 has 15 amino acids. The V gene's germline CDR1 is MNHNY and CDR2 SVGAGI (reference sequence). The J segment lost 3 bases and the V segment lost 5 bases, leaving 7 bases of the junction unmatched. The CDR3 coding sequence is TGTGCCAGCAGTATGACAGGGTTGGACAATCAGCCCCAGCATTTT. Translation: CASSMTGLDNQPQHF.

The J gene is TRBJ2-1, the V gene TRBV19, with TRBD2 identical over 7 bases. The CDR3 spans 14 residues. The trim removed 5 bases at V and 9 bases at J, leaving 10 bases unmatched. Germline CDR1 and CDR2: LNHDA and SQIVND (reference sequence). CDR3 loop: CASSGRLAGAEQFF. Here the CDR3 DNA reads TGTGCCAGTAGTGGTCGACTAGCTGGCGCTGAGCAGTTCTTC.

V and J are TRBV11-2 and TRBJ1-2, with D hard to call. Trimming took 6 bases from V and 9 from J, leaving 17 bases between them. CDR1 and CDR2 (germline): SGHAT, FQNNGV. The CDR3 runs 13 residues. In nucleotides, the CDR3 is TGTGCCAGCAGGGCACTAGGAGCCTCGCGCTACACCTTC. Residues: CASRALGASRYTF.

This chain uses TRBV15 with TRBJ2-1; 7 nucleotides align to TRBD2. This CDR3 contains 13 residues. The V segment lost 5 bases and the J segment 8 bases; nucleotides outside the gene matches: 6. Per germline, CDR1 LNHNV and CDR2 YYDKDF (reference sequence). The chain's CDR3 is CATSLPGRDEQFF. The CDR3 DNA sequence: TGTGCCACCAGCCTTCCTGGGAGGGATGAGCAGTTCTTC.

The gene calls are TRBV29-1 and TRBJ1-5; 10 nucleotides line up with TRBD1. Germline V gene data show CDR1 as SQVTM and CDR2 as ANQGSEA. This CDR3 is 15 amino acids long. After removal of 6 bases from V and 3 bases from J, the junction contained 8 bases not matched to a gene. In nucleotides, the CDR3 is TGCAGCGTCCGAGAGACAGGGGGCATCAATCAGCCCCAGCATTTT. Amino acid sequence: CSVRETGGINQPQHF.

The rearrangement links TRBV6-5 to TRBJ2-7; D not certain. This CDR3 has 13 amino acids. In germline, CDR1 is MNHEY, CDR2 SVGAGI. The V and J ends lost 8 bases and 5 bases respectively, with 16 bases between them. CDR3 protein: CASQDLSENEQYF. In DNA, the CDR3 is TGTGCCAGCCAAGACCTGAGTGAGAACGAGCAGTACTTC.

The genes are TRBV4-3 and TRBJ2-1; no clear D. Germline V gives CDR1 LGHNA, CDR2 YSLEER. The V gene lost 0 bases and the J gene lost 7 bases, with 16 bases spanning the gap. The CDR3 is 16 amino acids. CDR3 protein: CASSQDRLVRVNEQFF. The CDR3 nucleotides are TGCGCCAGCAGCCAAGATAGGCTAGTAAGGGTTAATGAGCAGTTCTTC.

The CDR3 sequence is CASSYSSRGQGADTQYF. The CDR3 nucleotides read TGTGCCAGCAGTTACTCTTCCCGCGGACAGGGGGCAGATACGCAGTATTTT. The chain carries TRBV6-2 or TRBV6-3 and TRBJ2-3, with 10 bases aligning to TRBD1. In germline, CDR1 is MNHEY, CDR2 SVGEGT. Losses at the gene ends were 0 bases for V and 4 bases for J; bases not matched to a gene: 7. This CDR3 contains 17 residues.

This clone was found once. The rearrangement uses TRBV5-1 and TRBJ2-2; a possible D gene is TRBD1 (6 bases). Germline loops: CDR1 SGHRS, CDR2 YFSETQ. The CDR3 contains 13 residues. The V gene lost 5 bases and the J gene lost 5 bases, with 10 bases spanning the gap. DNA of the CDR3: TGCGCCAGCAGACGTGACAGGACCGGGGAGCTGTTTTTT. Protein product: CASRRDRTGELFF.

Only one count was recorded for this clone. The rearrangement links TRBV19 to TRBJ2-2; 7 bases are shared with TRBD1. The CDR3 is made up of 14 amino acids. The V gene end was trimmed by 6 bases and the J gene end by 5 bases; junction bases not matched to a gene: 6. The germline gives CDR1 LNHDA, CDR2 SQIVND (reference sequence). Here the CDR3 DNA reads TGTGCCAGTAGGCCCCGGGACAGAACCGGGGAGCTGTTTTTT. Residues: CASRPRDRTGELFF.

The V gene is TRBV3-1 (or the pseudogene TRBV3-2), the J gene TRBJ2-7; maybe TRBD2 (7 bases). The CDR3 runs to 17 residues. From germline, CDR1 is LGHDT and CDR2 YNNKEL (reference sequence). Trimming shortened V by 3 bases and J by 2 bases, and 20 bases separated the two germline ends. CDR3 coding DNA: TGTGCCAGCAGCCACTTTGCCCGCGGGGGCCGCACCTACGAGCAGTACTTC. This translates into CASSHFARGGRTYEQYF.